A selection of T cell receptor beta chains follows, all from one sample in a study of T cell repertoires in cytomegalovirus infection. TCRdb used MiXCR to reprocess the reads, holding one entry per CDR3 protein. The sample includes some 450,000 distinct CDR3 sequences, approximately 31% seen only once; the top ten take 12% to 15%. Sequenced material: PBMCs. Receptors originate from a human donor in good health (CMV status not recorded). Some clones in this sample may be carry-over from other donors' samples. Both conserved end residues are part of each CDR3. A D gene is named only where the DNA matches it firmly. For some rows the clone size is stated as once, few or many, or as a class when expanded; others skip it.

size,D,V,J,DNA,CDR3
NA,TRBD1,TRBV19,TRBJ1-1,TGTGCCAGTAGTGGGGGACGAGGGGGCGCAAAGGTCACTGAAGCTTTCTTT,CASSGGRGGAKVTEAFF
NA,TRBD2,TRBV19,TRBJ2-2,TGTGCCAGTAGTATACTAGCGGGGCCCGGATGGGCCGGGGAGCTGTTTTTT,CASSILAGPGWAGELFF
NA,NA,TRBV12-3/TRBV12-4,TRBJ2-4,TGTGCCAGCACCTTAAGTGGGTTAACCCCCCAGTACTTC,CASTLSGLTPQYF
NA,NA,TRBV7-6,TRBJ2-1,TGTGCCAGCAGCTTGAAACCGAGGACAGACGATGAGCAGTTCTTC,CASSLKPRTDDEQFF
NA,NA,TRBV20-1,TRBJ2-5,TGCAGTGCTAGAGACTTAAAAGAGACCCAGTACTTC,CSARDLKETQYF
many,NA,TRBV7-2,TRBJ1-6,TGTGCCAGCAGCTTAGCCGGGAGGGCGTCTAATTCACCCCTCCACTTT,CASSLAGRASNSPLHF
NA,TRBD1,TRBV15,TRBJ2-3,TGTGCCACCAGCCTCCGGGACAGGGGACAAGATACGCAGTATTTT,CATSLRDRGQDTQYF
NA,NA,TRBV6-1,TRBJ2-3,TGTGCCAGCAGTTCTACAGGGGGCCCGGAGCGGGGGGCGATAGATACGCAGTATTTT,CASSSTGGPERGAIDTQYF
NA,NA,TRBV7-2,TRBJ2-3,TGTGCCAGCAGCCATGGGCTCGTCCAAGGGAGAACAGATACGCAGTATTTT,CASSHGLVQGRTDTQYF
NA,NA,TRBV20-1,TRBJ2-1,TGCAGTGCTAGAGATTTGGTAGGGAACAATGAGCAGTTCTTC,CSARDLVGNNEQFF
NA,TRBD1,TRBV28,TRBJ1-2,TGTGCCAGCAGGACGACAGGGGGAATGGTGGGGTATGGCTACACCTTC,CASRTTGGMVGYGYTF
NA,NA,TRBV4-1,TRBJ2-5,TGCGCCAGCAGCCAAGGGGAAAGCAGGACCCAGTACTTC,CASSQGESRTQYF
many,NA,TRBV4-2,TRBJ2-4,TGTGCCAGCAGCCAAGAGTGGGGGGAGGCCAAAAACATTCAGTACTTC,CASSQEWGEAKNIQYF